The rows below give T cell receptor beta chains drawn from one sample of a study of T cells in Graves' hyperthyroidism and ophthalmopathy. From the multiplex PCR reads, TCRdb called clonotypes with MiXCR, one entry per CDR3 protein. The table lists a few hundred thousand distinct CDR3 sequences, over 15% of them singletons. Sequencing was performed on blood. The receptor source for this set is a woman aged 18-29 years with Graves' hyperthyroidism. Both conserved end residues are part of each CDR3. A D gene is named only where the DNA matches it firmly. Some rows have no size entry. The others give once, few or many, or a class for an expanded clone.

d_gene: -; v_gene: TRBV6-5; abundance: many; CDR3aa: CATSLGTTLYEQYF
d_gene: -; v_gene: TRBV6-2/TRBV6-3; abundance: many; CDR3aa: CASSYLGLASETQYF
d_gene: -; v_gene: TRBV3-1; abundance: few; CDR3aa: CASSQFSVGETQYF
d_gene: -; v_gene: TRBV5-1; abundance: many; CDR3aa: CASSLDGTNTEAFF
d_gene: -; v_gene: TRBV4-2; abundance: many; CDR3aa: CASSQDPGRSNYGYTF
d_gene: -; v_gene: TRBV7-3; abundance: many; CDR3aa: CASSHSSTGELFF
d_gene: -; v_gene: TRBV5-1; abundance: many; CDR3aa: CASSLGAGRSYEQYF
d_gene: TRBD1; v_gene: TRBV20-1; abundance: many; CDR3aa: CSARPPPAAGGHISYEQYF
d_gene: -; v_gene: TRBV20-1; abundance: many; CDR3aa: CSAGGIPRAFF
d_gene: TRBD2; v_gene: TRBV28; abundance: many; CDR3aa: CASREGLAVETQYF
d_gene: TRBD2; v_gene: TRBV5-1; abundance: -; CDR3aa: CASSLSGGPDSYEQYF
d_gene: -; v_gene: TRBV20-1; abundance: many; CDR3aa: CSARVSREYGYTF
d_gene: -; v_gene: TRBV12-3/TRBV12-4; abundance: -; CDR3aa: CASRWGRWTEAFF
d_gene: TRBD1; v_gene: TRBV12-3/TRBV12-4; abundance: -; CDR3aa: CASSSEGTAYEQYF
d_gene: -; v_gene: TRBV24-1; abundance: few; CDR3aa: CATSAGKNTGELFF
d_gene: -; v_gene: TRBV12-3/TRBV12-4; abundance: many; CDR3aa: CASSPFRRVDGYTF
d_gene: -; v_gene: TRBV12-3/TRBV12-4; abundance: many; CDR3aa: CASSQTGGANYGYTF
d_gene: TRBD1; v_gene: TRBV20-1; abundance: many; CDR3aa: CSAVAGTGAYEQYF
d_gene: TRBD1; v_gene: TRBV6-1; abundance: once; CDR3aa: CASRGGQGNYGYTF
d_gene: -; v_gene: TRBV6-1; abundance: many; CDR3aa: CASSEVGVGQETQYF
d_gene: -; v_gene: TRBV6-5; abundance: -; CDR3aa: CASSYISQTYEQYF
d_gene: -; v_gene: TRBV2; abundance: many; CDR3aa: CASSEWGVNSNQPQHF
d_gene: -; v_gene: TRBV14; abundance: many; CDR3aa: CASSPRTLFNYGYTF
d_gene: -; v_gene: TRBV19; abundance: -; CDR3aa: CASTDRTRSGNTIYF
d_gene: -; v_gene: TRBV3-1; abundance: many; CDR3aa: CASSQDGGPNTEAFF
d_gene: -; v_gene: TRBV27; abundance: few; CDR3aa: CASSWEGNNSPLHF